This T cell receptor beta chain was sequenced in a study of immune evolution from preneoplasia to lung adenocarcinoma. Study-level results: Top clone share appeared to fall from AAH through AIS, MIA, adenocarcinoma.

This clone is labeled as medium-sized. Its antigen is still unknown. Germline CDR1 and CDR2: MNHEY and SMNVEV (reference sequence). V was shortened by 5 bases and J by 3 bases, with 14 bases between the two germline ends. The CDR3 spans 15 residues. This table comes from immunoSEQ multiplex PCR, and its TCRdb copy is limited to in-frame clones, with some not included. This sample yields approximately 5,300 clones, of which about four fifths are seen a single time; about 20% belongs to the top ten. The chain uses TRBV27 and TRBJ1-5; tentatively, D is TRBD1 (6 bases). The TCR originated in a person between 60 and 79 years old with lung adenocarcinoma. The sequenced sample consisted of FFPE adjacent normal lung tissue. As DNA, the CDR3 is TGTGCCAGCAGTCCAACTGACAGGATCAATCAGCCCCAGCATTTT. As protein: CASSPTDRINQPQHF.